Included here is one T cell receptor (beta chain) sequence, with context. The CDR3 spans 14 residues. Per germline, CDR1 MNHEY and CDR2 SVGAGI. V was shortened by 3 bases and J by 11 bases, with 19 bases between the two germline ends. These data come from a study of blood T cell repertoires in COVID-19. Clones were read by immunoSEQ multiplex PCR, and TCRdb kept only the in-frame ones, dropping some. The sample holds roughly 150,000 clones; around four fifths are singletons and the top ten take approximately 8%. The chain joins TRBV6-5 to TRBJ1-1; D perhaps matches TRBD1 (5 bases). This sequence was found in a woman aged 45-65 years who had recovered from COVID-19. Source material: PBMCs or T cells enriched from blood (not recorded which). The CDR3 DNA is TGTGCCAGCAGTTATCACGGTGTGGAGGGACTTGCTTTCTTT. This translates into CASSYHGVEGLAFF.